The T cell receptor beta chain described here comes from a study of T cell changes during pregnancy in multiple sclerosis. Germline CDR1 is SGHAT and CDR2 is FQNNGV. This CDR3 region has 15 residues. V lost 5 bases and J lost 0, with 14 bases in between. Produced via immunoSEQ multiplex PCR; TCRdb's table is partial and in-frame only. The sample shows about 70,000 clones, around 90% of them seen only once. The chain employs TRBV11-2 and TRBJ2-7; unclear D gene. This specimen consisted of CD4+ T cells from peripheral blood mononuclear cells, obtained after pregnancy. The source of this sequence is a female donor with multiple sclerosis, enrolled in a pregnancy study. The CDR3 loop reads CASSLLFAGSYEQYF. CDR3 nucleotides: TGTGCCAGCAGCCTTCTATTTGCTGGCTCCTACGAGCAGTACTTC. The full variable domain, rest sourced from reference TRBV11-2 and TRBJ2-7, is EAGVAQSPRYKIIEKRQSVAFWCNPISGHATLYWYQQILGQGPKLLIQFQNNGVVDDSQLPKDRFSAERLKGVDSTLKIQPAKLEDSAVYLCASSLLFAGSYEQYFGPGTRLTVT.